Shown below are 24 T cell receptor beta chains from a single sample sequenced in a study of glioma-infiltrating T cells. TCR alpha and beta CDR3 regions were amplified from RNA using iRepertoire nested multiplex PCR. TCRdb reprocessed the multiplex PCR reads with MiXCR, giving one entry per CDR3 protein. The sample comprises some 99,000 distinct CDR3 sequences, about 25% of which are singletons, and 35% rests with the top ten. Sequenced sample: glioma tissue, nonneoplastic brain tissue, or PBMCs (not recorded which). These receptors originate from a human donor with low-grade glioma or glioblastoma, undergoing nonglioma brain surgery, or in good health (not recorded which).

This clonotype came up many times. This rearrangement joins TRBV24-1 to TRBJ1-1; 7 bases are a match to TRBD1. The junction had 5 bases not matched to a gene; V was cut back by 4 bases and J by 1 base. Germline CDR1 and CDR2: KGHDR and SFDVKD. CDR3 size: 15 residues. CDR3 in amino acids: CATSDPRTGNTEAFF. The CDR3 nucleotides read TGTGCCACCAGTGACCCCCGGACAGGGAACACTGAAGCTTTCTTT.

This clonotype was picked up many times. This chain uses TRBV28 with TRBJ2-3; the D gene could be TRBD1 or TRBD2 (5 bases each). V was clipped by 4 bases and J by 6 bases, with 17 bases between them. The germline V gene encodes CDR1 MDHEN and CDR2 SYDVKM. The CDR3 is made up of 15 amino acids. The CDR3: CASSSDPGRVDTQYF. The CDR3 coding sequence is TGTGCCAGCAGTTCAGATCCGGGACGCGTGGATACGCAGTATTTT.

This clonotype has more than one count but fewer than ten. V is TRBV12-3 or TRBV12-4 and J is TRBJ1-2, with unresolved D. Deletions cut 4 bases from V and 2 bases from J, with 8 bases between. This CDR3 comprises 13 residues. This CDR3 is CASSWGWNYGYTF. CDR3 DNA: TGTGCCAGCAGTTGGGGATGGAACTATGGCTACACCTTC.

Of note for this clonotype: The germline gene is not matched at one end of the junction; a read error may be the cause. The chain recombines TRBV2 with TRBJ2-5; 9 positions match TRBD2. The CDR3 totals 15 residues. Germline lookup yields CDR1 SNHLY and CDR2 FYNNEI. The CDR3 sequence is CASETSGSRAEIQYF. CDR3 nucleotide sequence: TGTGCCAGCGAGACTAGCGGTAGTCGTGCGGAGATCCAGTACTTC.

This clonotype came up many times. The genes are TRBV7-2 and TRBJ2-1, with D perhaps matching TRBD2 (5 bases). Germline CDR1 reads SGHTA; CDR2 reads FQGNSA. The CDR3 length is 12 residues. V shed 1 base and J shed 9 bases, with 7 bases lying between them. Here the CDR3 DNA reads TGTGCCAGCAGCTTAGAACGGGGTGAGCAGTTCTTC. Translated, it gives CASSLERGEQFF. Combining the CDR3 with reference TRBV7-2 and TRBJ2-1 gives the whole variable domain GAGVSQSPSNKVTEKGKDVELRCDPISGHTALYWYRQSLGQGLEFLIYFQGNSAPDKSGLPSDRFSAERTGGSVSTLTIQRTQQEDSAVYLCASSLERGEQFFGPGTRLTVL.

This clonotype was seen at least ten times. This chain uses TRBV5-1 with TRBJ2-3, with 8 bases identical to TRBD1. Germline CDR1 reads SGHRS; CDR2 reads YFSETQ. The CDR3 length is 12 residues. With V trimmed by 4 bases and J by 8 bases, 3 bases remained unmatched. The CDR3 here is CASSTTGGTQYF. Here the CDR3 DNA reads TGCGCCAGCAGCACTACAGGGGGTACGCAGTATTTT.

CDR3 DNA: TGCAGCGTTGAGACAGGGAACAATCAGCCCCAGCATTTT. Translating it yields CSVETGNNQPQHF. The chain links TRBV29-1 to TRBJ1-5; 7 nucleotides align to TRBD1. V was clipped by 3 bases and J by 3 bases; unmatched bases: 2. CDR1 and CDR2 from the germline V gene are SQVTM and ANQGSEA. This CDR3 is 13 amino acids long.

This chain uses TRBV6-6 with TRBJ2-1; D is unclear. Trimming pared 0 bases from V and 4 bases from J, leaving 10 bases between. Germline-derived CDR1 and CDR2 are MNHNY and SVGAGI (reference sequence). The CDR3 sequence is 15 residues long. CDR3 nucleotide sequence: TGTGCCAGCAGTTACTCTGGGGAATCGTACAATGAGCAGTTCTTC. Its protein product is CASSYSGESYNEQFF.

This clonotype was seen at least ten times. CDR3 sequence: CSARVSGGVSYNEQFF. CDR3 coding DNA: TGCAGTGCTAGAGTAAGTGGCGGGGTCTCCTACAATGAGCAGTTCTTC. The V gene is TRBV20-1, the J gene TRBJ2-1; a weak D match, TRBD2 (6 bases). The V end lost 1 base, the J end lost 0 bases, and 13 bases lay between the germline ends. Germline CDR1 and CDR2: DFQATT and SNEGSKA (reference sequence). The CDR3 runs to 16 residues.

At least ten counts were recorded for this clonotype. The rearrangement uses TRBV20-1 and TRBJ1-2; D is perhaps TRBD1 (5 bases). V lost 0 bases and J 5 bases, leaving 13 bases between the germline ends. This CDR3 has 14 residues. Looked up from germline, CDR1 is DFQATT and CDR2 is SNEGSKA (reference sequence). The CDR3 region is CSARDREGIYGYTF. The CDR3 coding sequence is TGCAGTGCTAGAGACAGAGAGGGGATTTATGGCTACACCTTC.

This clonotype was counted between two and nine times. V usage is TRBV9 and J usage is TRBJ2-5, with D possibly TRBD2 on 7 matching bases. Germline CDR1 SGDLS, CDR2 YYNGEE. The CDR3 sequence is 15 residues long. V lost 4 bases and J 5 bases, leaving 18 bases between the germline ends. Here the CDR3 reads CASSFPQGRGETQYF. CDR3 DNA: TGTGCCAGCAGCTTCCCTCAGGGGAGGGGGGAGACCCAGTACTTC.

This clonotype was found many times. The genes are TRBV7-9 and TRBJ2-5; TRBD2 matches 10 bases. In germline, CDR1 is SEHNR, CDR2 FQNEAQ (reference sequence). This CDR3 contains 15 residues. The V gene end was trimmed by 6 bases and the J gene end by 4 bases; junction bases not matched to a gene: 8. The CDR3 protein is CASRRAGGDGETQYF. The CDR3 DNA is TGTGCCAGCAGGAGAGCGGGAGGGGATGGAGAGACCCAGTACTTC.

Concerning this clonotype itself: A much larger clone lies one base from this, so it may be a read error. The chain combines TRBV7-9 with TRBJ1-5, with a weak D call TRBD1 (5 bases). CDR1 is SEHNR, CDR2 FQNEAQ, per germline (reference sequence). This CDR3 spans 14 amino acids. CDR3 amino acids: CSSSLPGYHQPQHF. The CDR3 nucleotides are TGTTCCAGCAGCCTCCCAGGGTACCATCAGCCCCAGCATTTT.

This clonotype was seen only a few times. V and J are TRBV9 and TRBJ1-3; D gene unclear. Germline loops: CDR1 SGDLS, CDR2 YYNGEE. The CDR3 covers 15 residues. V was pared by 1 base and J by 0 bases, with 8 bases between. The CDR3 DNA reads TGTGCCAGCAGCGTAATGGATACCTCTGGAAACACCATATATTTT. Translated, it gives CASSVMDTSGNTIYF.

This clonotype was detected many times. The V and J genes are TRBV11-2 and TRBJ1-1, with no clear D. The germline V gene has CDR1 SGHAT and CDR2 FQNNGV. The V end lost 4 bases, the J end lost 2 bases, and 5 bases lay between the germline ends. The CDR3 has 12 amino acids. Here the CDR3 DNA reads TGTGCCAGCAGCTGGATTAACACTGAAGCTTTCTTT. Translated, it gives CASSWINTEAFF.

The table lists this clonotype with many counts. V is TRBV19 and J is TRBJ2-3; 10 positions agree with TRBD2. Germline CDR1 LNHDA, CDR2 SQIVND (reference sequence). Trimming took 5 bases from V and 1 from J; bases not matched to a gene: 15. This CDR3 spans 19 amino acids. CDR3 DNA sequence: TGTGCCAGTAGTCCCCGAACTAGCGGGGCTCCCGGTCGCACAGATACGCAGTATTTT. It codes for CASSPRTSGAPGRTDTQYF. The variable domain in full, with the rest retrieved from reference TRBV19 and TRBJ2-3, is DGGITQSPKYLFRKEGQNVTLSCEQNLNHDAMYWYRQDPGQGLRLIYYSQIVNDFQKGDIAEGYSVSREKKESFPLTVTSAQKNPTAFYLCASSPRTSGAPGRTDTQYFGPGTRLTVL.

This clonotype was picked up many times. V gene TRBV7-3 combines with J gene TRBJ1-1; 7 bases line up with TRBD1. The CDR3 has 11 amino acids. Germline V gene data show CDR1 as SGHTA and CDR2 as FQGTGA. After removal of 5 bases from V and 11 bases from J, the junction contained 5 bases not matched to a gene. CDR3 in DNA: TGTGCCAGCAGCAATGGACAGGCCGCTTTCTTT. It specifies CASSNGQAAFF.

This clonotype was seen ten or more times. This chain joins TRBV7-2 and TRBJ2-5, with no clear D. CDR3 length: 12 amino acids. The V and J ends lost 8 bases and 2 bases respectively, with 9 bases between them. From germline, CDR1 is SGHTA and CDR2 FQGNSA. The CDR3 sequence is CASSGVQETQYF. CDR3 nucleotide sequence: TGTGCCAGCTCCGGAGTACAAGAGACCCAGTACTTC.

The V and J genes are TRBV7-9 and TRBJ2-2; D call uncertain. Germline CDR1 reads SEHNR; CDR2 reads FQNEAQ (reference sequence). This CDR3 has 15 amino acids. Trimming cost V 1 base and J 4 bases, with 10 bases left between them. The CDR3 here is CASSLGVPTTGELFF. The CDR3, as DNA: TGTGCCAGCAGCTTAGGGGTACCCACCACCGGGGAGCTGTTTTTT.

The chain has TRBV6-6 and TRBJ1-1; D might be TRBD1 (6 bases). Trimming removed 6 bases from V and 12 bases from J, with 17 bases in between. The germline V gene encodes CDR1 MNHNY and CDR2 SVGAGI (reference sequence). CDR3 length: 12 residues. Here the CDR3 DNA reads TGTGCCAGCAGCCAGGGACATTGCTGGTCTTTCTTT. It translates to CASSQGHCWSFF.

This chain links TRBV30 with TRBJ1-3; 7 bases fit TRBD1. Germline V lookup: CDR1 GTSNPN, CDR2 SVGIG (reference sequence). V lost 5 bases to trimming and J lost 4 bases; unmatched junction nucleotides: 11. The CDR3 runs to 15 residues. The CDR3 DNA reads TGTGCCTGGGCGACAGGGAGGAACAGAGGAAACACCATATATTTT. Translation gives CAWATGRNRGNTIYF.

This chain connects TRBV4-2 to TRBJ2-7; 9 nucleotides agree with TRBD1. V dropped 4 bases and J dropped 3; count of bases not matched to a gene: 10. The CDR3 is made up of 16 amino acids. Germline V gene data show CDR1 as LGHNA and CDR2 as YNFKEQ. CDR3 protein: CASSPGTGKRGYEQYF. For the CDR3, the DNA is TGTGCCAGCAGCCCCGGGACAGGGAAAAGGGGCTACGAGCAGTACTTC.

In this sample, this clonotype turned up many times. The gene calls are TRBV20-1 and TRBJ1-1, with D unclear. V was cut by 2 bases and J by 6 bases, with 10 bases left in between. CDR3 length equals 12 residues. Germline V gives CDR1 DFQATT, CDR2 SNEGSKA (reference sequence). The CDR3 nucleotides read TGCAGTGCTAGATGGGAAGACGCTGAAGCTTTCTTT. Its translation: CSARWEDAEAFF.

This clonotype was observed many times. The rearrangement uses TRBV7-2 and TRBJ2-5; TRBD1 or TRBD2 may be the D gene (6 bases each). Trimming shortened V by 6 bases and J by 2 bases, and 16 bases separated the two germline ends. CDR3 length equals 15 residues. Germline lookup yields CDR1 SGHTA and CDR2 FQGNSA. Here the CDR3 DNA reads TGTGCCAGCAGGAGAGGAGGGGGAGTTCAAGAGACCCAGTACTTC. Translating it yields CASRRGGGVQETQYF.